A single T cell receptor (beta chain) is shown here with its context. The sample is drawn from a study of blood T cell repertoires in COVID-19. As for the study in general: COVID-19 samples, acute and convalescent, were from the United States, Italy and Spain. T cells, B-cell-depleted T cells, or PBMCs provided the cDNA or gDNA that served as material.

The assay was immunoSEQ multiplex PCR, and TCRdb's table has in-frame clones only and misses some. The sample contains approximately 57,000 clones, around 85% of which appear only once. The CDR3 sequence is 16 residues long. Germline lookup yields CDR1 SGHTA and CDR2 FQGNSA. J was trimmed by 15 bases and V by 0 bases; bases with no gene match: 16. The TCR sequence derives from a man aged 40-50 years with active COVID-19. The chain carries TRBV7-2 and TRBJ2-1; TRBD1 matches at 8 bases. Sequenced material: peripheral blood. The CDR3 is CASSLAPLAYRDRPFF. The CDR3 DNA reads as TGTGCCAGCAGCTTAGCACCCTTGGCGTACCGGGACAGGCCGTTCTTC.